What follows are 15 T cell receptor beta chains derived from one specimen sequenced in a study of beta chain features in type 1 diabetes. Study conclusions and caveats: Shorter TCRB CDR3s, moderately but significantly so, were found in Type 1 diabetes patients in all four CD4+ subsets.

Their target antigens are unknown. The authors reverse transcribed all of the isolated RNA, so sequencing captured expressed TCRB transcripts. Data came from immunoSEQ multiplex PCR; TCRdb stores just in-frame clones and leaves some out. The sample contains hundreds of thousands of clones, roughly a tenth of which appear only once. Sample: naive CD4+ T cells from blood. The receptors stem from a man aged 25-40 years with type 1 diabetes.

This clone showed up just a few times. V and J are TRBV14 and TRBJ2-2; a possible D gene is TRBD2 (6 bases). This CDR3 has 15 amino acids. V dropped 1 base and J dropped 6 bases, with 12 bases sitting between them. Germline CDR1 SGHDN, CDR2 FVKESK. CDR3 amino acids: CASSQVGGAAGELFF. The CDR3 nucleotides read TGTGCCAGCAGCCAAGTCGGGGGTGCGGCCGGGGAGCTGTTTTTT.

This clone has more than one count but fewer than ten. The J gene is TRBJ2-7, the V gene TRBV29-1; the D gene is possibly TRBD2 (5 bases). Germline V gives CDR1 SQVTM, CDR2 ANQGSEA. V lost 7 bases, J lost 2 bases, and 9 bases lay in between. The CDR3 runs to 11 residues. The CDR3 region has the DNA TGCAGCGGTCGAGGGACCTACGAGCAGTACTTC. As protein: CSGRGTYEQYF.

This clone was observed a handful of times. The chain uses TRBV11-2 and TRBJ2-5; TRBD2 might be the D (5 bases). The CDR3 is 14 residues long. Trimming pared 5 bases from V and 5 bases from J, leaving 15 bases between. CDR1 is SGHAT, CDR2 FQNNGV, per germline. The CDR3 coding sequence is TGTGCCAGCAGCCCCCGCCGGGGAAGCGAGACCCAGTACTTC. Residues: CASSPRRGSETQYF.

This clone turned up a few times. The J gene is TRBJ1-2, the V gene TRBV2, with 7 bases identical to TRBD1. Germline V gene lookup returns CDR1 SNHLY and CDR2 FYNNEI. Trimming cost V 2 bases and J 14 bases; bases outside gene matches: 5. This CDR3 has 11 amino acids. The CDR3 reads CASSEPGQPTF. CDR3 nucleotide sequence: TGTGCCAGCAGTGAACCGGGACAGCCGACCTTC.

In this sample, this clone turned up a few times. The CDR3 reads CASSPRGTGAQETQYF. Written as DNA, the CDR3 is TGTGCCAGCAGTCCCCGTGGGACAGGGGCTCAAGAGACCCAGTACTTC. The J gene is TRBJ2-5, the V gene TRBV28, with 10 bases identical to TRBD1. The CDR3 sequence is 16 residues long. CDR1 is MDHEN, CDR2 SYDVKM, per germline. Trimming at V came to 5 bases and at J to 2 bases, leaving 8 bases not matched to a gene.

Only a few counts were recorded for this clone. V usage is TRBV7-9 and J usage is TRBJ2-7; D is unclear. Germline V gene data show CDR1 as SEHNR and CDR2 as FQNEAQ (reference sequence). The CDR3 length is 11 residues. V was trimmed by 2 bases and J by 6 bases, leaving 5 bases between them. The CDR3 nucleotides read TGTGCCAGCAGCTTACAGCGCGAGCAGTACTTC. It encodes CASSLQREQYF.

This clone was detected a few times. The chain carries TRBV2 and TRBJ2-2; 8 bases agree with TRBD2. The CDR3 loop spans 13 amino acids. CDR1 and CDR2 from the germline V gene are SNHLY and FYNNEI. V lost 7 bases, J lost 4 bases, and 2 bases stayed unmatched. The chain's CDR3 is CASNRGGTGELFF. CDR3 in DNA: TGTGCCAGCAATCGGGGGGGCACCGGGGAGCTGTTTTTT.

The CDR3 here is CASSPFNSPNNEQFF. CDR3 in DNA: TGTGCCAGCTCACCTTTTAATAGCCCTAACAATGAGCAGTTCTTC. The V and J genes are TRBV18 and TRBJ2-1; D uncertain. CDR3 size: 15 residues. Germline values: CDR1 KGHSH, CDR2 LQKENI. The V gene lost 3 bases and the J gene lost 5 bases, with 14 bases spanning the gap. The full variable domain, its missing parts supplied by reference TRBV18 and TRBJ2-1, is NAGVMQNPRHLVRRRGQEARLRCSPMKGHSHVYWYRQLPEEGLKFMVYLQKENIIDESGMPKERFSAEFPKEGPSILRIQQVVRGDSAAYFCASSPFNSPNNEQFFGPGTRLTVL.

This clone was found once. This chain's CDR3 is CASSPLPRSGNTGELFF. DNA for the CDR3: TGTGCCAGCTCACCCCTACCTCGTTCTGGGAACACCGGGGAGCTGTTTTTT. This chain joins TRBV18 and TRBJ2-2, with D hard to call. The CDR3 is made up of 17 amino acids. Germline V gives CDR1 KGHSH, CDR2 LQKENI. V was pared by 3 bases and J by 1 base, with 15 bases between.

V is TRBV13 and J is TRBJ2-5, with 10 bases identical to TRBD2. The V gene's germline CDR1 is PRHDT and CDR2 FYEKMQ (reference sequence). The CDR3 length is 17 residues. V lost 5 bases and J lost 2; bases outside the gene matches: 11. CDR3 DNA: TGTGCCAGCAGCCCGAGGATAGCGGGGGGCCTACAAGAGACCCAGTACTTC. Amino acid sequence: CASSPRIAGGLQETQYF.

The chain couples TRBV28 to TRBJ1-1; the match to TRBD1 covers 7 bases. The length of the CDR3 is 13 residues. Germline CDR1 reads MDHEN; CDR2 reads SYDVKM. V trimming: 7 bases; J trimming: 5 bases; junction bases outside the gene matches: 7. The CDR3 DNA reads as TGTGCCAGCAAAACAGGGGTGCGGACTGAAGCTTTCTTT. Translation gives CASKTGVRTEAFF.

CDR3 sequence: CASSPRDRGYEQYF. The CDR3 nucleotides read TGTGCCAGCAGCCCACGGGACAGGGGCTACGAGCAGTACTTC. This chain uses TRBV5-4 with TRBJ2-7, with TRBD1 identical over 10 bases. The CDR3 length is 14 residues. Trimming removed 4 bases from V and 3 bases from J; junction bases left unmatched: 4. Germline V gene sequence: CDR1 SGHNT, CDR2 YYREEE (reference sequence).

The rearrangement links TRBV7-9 to TRBJ2-3, with a possible D match to TRBD2 (7 bases). The ends were cut back, 4 bases at V and 3 bases at J, with 26 bases in the middle. This CDR3 is built from 19 residues. Germline loops: CDR1 SEHNR, CDR2 FQNEAQ (reference sequence). The CDR3 protein is CASSSSGRDRSRGTDTQYF. The CDR3 nucleotides read TGTGCCAGCAGCTCTAGCGGACGCGACAGGAGCCGGGGGACAGATACGCAGTATTTT.

The CDR3 DNA is TGTGCCAGCAGCGTCCTCCCGGGACAGCAAGAGACCCAGTACTTC. Protein: CASSVLPGQQETQYF. V gene TRBV7-3 combines with J gene TRBJ2-5; 7 bases line up with TRBD1. This CDR3 comprises 15 residues. V shed 5 bases and J 2 bases; nucleotides not matched to a gene: 8. The germline CDR1 and CDR2 sequences are SGHTA and FQGTGA.

V is TRBV9 and J is TRBJ1-2; 9 positions match TRBD1. J gave up 6 bases and V 4 bases, and 7 bases lay outside the gene matches. CDR1 and CDR2 from the germline V gene are SGDLS and YYNGEE. The CDR3 runs to 14 residues. In DNA form, the CDR3 reads TGTGCCAGCAGCAGCACAGGGGGCCAGGATGGCTACACCTTC. As protein: CASSSTGGQDGYTF.